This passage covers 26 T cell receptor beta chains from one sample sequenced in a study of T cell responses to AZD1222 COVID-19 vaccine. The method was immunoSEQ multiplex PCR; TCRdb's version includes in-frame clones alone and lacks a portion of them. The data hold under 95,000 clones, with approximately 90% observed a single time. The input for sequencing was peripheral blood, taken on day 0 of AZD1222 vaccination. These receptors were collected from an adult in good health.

The CDR3 sequence is CASSLISATQYF. In DNA form, the CDR3 reads TGTGCCAGCAGTTTGATTTCGGCGACCCAGTACTTC. The chain combines TRBV12-3 or TRBV12-4 with TRBJ2-5; D uncertain. The V and J ends lost 3 bases and 7 bases respectively, with 9 bases between them. This CDR3 is 12 amino acids long.

CDR3 sequence reads: CASSSSGRVSGANVLTF. The CDR3 DNA reads as TGTGCCAGCAGCTCTAGCGGGAGGGTCTCTGGGGCCAACGTCCTGACTTTC. This sequence joins TRBV7-9 and TRBJ2-6; TRBD2 matches 12 bases. CDR1 SEHNR and CDR2 FQNEAQ come from the germline V gene (reference sequence). The V gene end was trimmed by 4 bases and the J gene end by 0 bases; junction bases not matched to a gene: 1. The length of the CDR3 is 17 residues.

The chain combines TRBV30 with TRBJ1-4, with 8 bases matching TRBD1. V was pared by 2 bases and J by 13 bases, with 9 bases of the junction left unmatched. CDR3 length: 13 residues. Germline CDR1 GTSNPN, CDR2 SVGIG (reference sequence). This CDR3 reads CAWSPGQGRLLFF. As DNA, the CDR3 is TGTGCCTGGAGTCCCGGACAGGGCCGTTTACTGTTTTTT.

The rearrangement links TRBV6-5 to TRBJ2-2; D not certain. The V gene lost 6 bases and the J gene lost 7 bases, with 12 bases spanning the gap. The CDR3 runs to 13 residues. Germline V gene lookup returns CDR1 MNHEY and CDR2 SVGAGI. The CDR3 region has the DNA TGTGCCAGCAGACCGACCGTTTTCGGGGAGCTGTTTTTT. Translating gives CASRPTVFGELFF.

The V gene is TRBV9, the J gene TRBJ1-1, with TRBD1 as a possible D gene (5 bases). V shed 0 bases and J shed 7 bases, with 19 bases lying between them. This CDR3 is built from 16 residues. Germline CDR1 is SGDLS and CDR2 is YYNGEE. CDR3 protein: CASSVAPVGSQGEAFF. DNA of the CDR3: TGTGCCAGCAGCGTAGCCCCTGTCGGAAGCCAGGGTGAAGCTTTCTTT.

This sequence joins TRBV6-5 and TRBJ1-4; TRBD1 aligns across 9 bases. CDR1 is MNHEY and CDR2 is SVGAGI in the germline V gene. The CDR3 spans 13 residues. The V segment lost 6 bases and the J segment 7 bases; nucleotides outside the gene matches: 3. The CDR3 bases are TGTGCCAGCAGGGGACAGGGTGGTGAAAAACTGTTTTTT. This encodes CASRGQGGEKLFF.

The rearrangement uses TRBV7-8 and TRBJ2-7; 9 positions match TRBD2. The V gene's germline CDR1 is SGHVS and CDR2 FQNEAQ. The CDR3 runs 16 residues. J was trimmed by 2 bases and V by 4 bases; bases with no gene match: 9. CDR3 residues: CASSSRQTSGPYEQYF. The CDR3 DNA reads TGTGCCAGCAGCTCCCGTCAGACTAGCGGTCCCTACGAGCAGTACTTC.

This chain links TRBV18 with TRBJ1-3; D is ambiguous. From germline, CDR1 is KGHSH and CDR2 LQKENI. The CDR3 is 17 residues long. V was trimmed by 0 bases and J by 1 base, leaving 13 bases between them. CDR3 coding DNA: TGTGCCAGCTCACCACCGGTGGGTATCCTGTCTGGAAACACCATATATTTT. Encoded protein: CASSPPVGILSGNTIYF.

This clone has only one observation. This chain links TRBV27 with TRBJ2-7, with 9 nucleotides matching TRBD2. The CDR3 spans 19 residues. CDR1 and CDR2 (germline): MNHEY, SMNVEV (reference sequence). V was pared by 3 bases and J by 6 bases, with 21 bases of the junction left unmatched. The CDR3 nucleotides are TGTGCCAGCAGTTTTAAGCGGGGGGCCCATAAGACTCCCACCGCCGAGCAGTACTTC. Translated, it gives CASSFKRGAHKTPTAEQYF.

CDR3 bases: TGTGCCAGCAGCCCATTGGGACTAGCGGGCGGGTTGACGCAGTATTTT. Translation gives CASSPLGLAGGLTQYF. V and J are TRBV14 and TRBJ2-3; TRBD2 aligns across 12 bases. V trimming: 4 bases; J trimming: 9 bases; junction bases outside the gene matches: 11. The CDR3 covers 16 residues. CDR1 is SGHDN and CDR2 is FVKESK in the germline V gene.

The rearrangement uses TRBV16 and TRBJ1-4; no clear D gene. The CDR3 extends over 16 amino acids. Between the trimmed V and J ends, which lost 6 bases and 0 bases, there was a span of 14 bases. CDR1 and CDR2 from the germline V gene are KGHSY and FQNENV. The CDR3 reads CASSPGPPSTNEKLFF. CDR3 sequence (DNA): TGTGCCAGCAGTCCCGGCCCTCCCTCAACTAATGAAAAACTGTTTTTT.

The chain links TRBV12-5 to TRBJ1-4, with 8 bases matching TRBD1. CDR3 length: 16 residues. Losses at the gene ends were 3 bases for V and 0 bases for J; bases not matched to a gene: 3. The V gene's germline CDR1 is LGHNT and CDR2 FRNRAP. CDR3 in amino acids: CASGFLTGATNEKLFF. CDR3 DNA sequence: TGTGCTAGTGGTTTCCTGACAGGGGCAACTAATGAAAAACTGTTTTTT.

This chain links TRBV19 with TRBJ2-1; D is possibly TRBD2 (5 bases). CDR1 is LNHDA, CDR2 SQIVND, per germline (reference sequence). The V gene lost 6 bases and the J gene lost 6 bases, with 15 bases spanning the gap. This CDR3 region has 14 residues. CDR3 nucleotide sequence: TGTGCCAGTAGGTGGCGGGCGACGGGCAATGAGCAGTTCTTC. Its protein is CASRWRATGNEQFF.

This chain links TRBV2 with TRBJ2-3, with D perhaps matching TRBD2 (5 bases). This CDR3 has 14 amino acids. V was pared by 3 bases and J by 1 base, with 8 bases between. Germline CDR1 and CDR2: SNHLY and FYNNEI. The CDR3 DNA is TGTGCCAGCAGTGACGACGGGGGCACAGATACGCAGTATTTT. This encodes CASSDDGGTDTQYF. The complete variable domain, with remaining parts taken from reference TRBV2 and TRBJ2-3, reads EPEVTQTPSHQVTQMGQEVILRCVPISNHLYFYWYRQILGQKVEFLVSFYNNEISEKSEIFDDQFSVERPDGSNFTLKIRSTKLEDSAMYFCASSDDGGTDTQYFGPGTRLTVL.

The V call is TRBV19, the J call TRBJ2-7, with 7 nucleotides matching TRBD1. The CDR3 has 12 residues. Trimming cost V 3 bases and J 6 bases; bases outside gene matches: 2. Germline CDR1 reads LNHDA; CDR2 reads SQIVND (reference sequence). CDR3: CASSMNRGEQYF. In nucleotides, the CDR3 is TGTGCCAGTAGTATGAACAGGGGCGAGCAGTACTTC. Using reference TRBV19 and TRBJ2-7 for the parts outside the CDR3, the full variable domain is DGGITQSPKYLFRKEGQNVTLSCEQNLNHDAMYWYRQDPGQGLRLIYYSQIVNDFQKGDIAEGYSVSREKKESFPLTVTSAQKNPTAFYLCASSMNRGEQYFGPGTRLTVT.

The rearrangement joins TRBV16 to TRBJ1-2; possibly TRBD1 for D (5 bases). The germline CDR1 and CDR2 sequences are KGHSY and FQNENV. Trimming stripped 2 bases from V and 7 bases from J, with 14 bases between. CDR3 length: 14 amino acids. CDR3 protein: CASSQRSRDRGYTF. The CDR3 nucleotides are TGTGCCAGCAGCCAAAGGTCCAGGGATCGTGGCTACACCTTC.

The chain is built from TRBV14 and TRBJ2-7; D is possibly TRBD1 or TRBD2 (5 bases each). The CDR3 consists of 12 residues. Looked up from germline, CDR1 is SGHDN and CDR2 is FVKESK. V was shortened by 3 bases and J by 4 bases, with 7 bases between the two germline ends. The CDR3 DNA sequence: TGTGCCAGCAGCCAGGGGACGTACGAGCAGTACTTC. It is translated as CASSQGTYEQYF.

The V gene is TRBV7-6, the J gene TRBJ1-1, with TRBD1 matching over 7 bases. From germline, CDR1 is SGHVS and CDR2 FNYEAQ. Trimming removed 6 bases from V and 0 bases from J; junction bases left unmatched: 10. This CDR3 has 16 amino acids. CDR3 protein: CASSLQGLGMNTEAFF. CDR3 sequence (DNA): TGTGCCAGCAGTTTACAGGGGCTGGGAATGAACACTGAAGCTTTCTTT.

This CDR3 reads CASSFAAGITGNSGNTIYF. CDR3 DNA: TGTGCCAGCAGCTTCGCCGCCGGAATCACAGGGAACTCTGGAAACACCATATATTTT. This sequence joins TRBV11-2 and TRBJ1-3; D might be TRBD1 (6 bases). Germline V gives CDR1 SGHAT, CDR2 FQNNGV. Trimming removed 3 bases from V and 0 bases from J, with 21 bases in between. The CDR3 length is 19 residues.

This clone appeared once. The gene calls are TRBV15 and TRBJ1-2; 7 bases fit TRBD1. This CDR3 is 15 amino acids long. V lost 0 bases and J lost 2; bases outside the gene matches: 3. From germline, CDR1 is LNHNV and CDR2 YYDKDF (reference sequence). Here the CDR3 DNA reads TGTGCCACCAGCAGAGATCTGACAGGGAACTATGGCTACACCTTC. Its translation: CATSRDLTGNYGYTF.

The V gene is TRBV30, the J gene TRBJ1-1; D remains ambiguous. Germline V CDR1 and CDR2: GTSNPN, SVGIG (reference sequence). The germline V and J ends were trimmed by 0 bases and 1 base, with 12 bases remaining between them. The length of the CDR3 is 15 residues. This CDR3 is CAWSVNPIGNTEAFF. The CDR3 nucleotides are TGTGCCTGGAGTGTAAATCCAATCGGGAACACTGAAGCTTTCTTT.

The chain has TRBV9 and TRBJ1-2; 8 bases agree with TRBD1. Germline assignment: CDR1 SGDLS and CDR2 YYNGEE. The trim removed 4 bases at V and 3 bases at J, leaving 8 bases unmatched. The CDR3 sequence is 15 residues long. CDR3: CASSPQTGVYYGYTF. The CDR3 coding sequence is TGTGCCAGCAGCCCCCAGACAGGGGTCTACTATGGCTACACCTTC.

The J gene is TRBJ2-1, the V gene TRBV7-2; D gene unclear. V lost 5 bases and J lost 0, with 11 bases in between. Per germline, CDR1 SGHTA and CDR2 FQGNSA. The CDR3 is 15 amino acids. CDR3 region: CASSVGPSSYNEQFF. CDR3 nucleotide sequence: TGTGCCAGCAGCGTCGGACCTAGCTCCTACAATGAGCAGTTCTTC. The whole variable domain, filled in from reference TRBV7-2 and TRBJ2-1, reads GAGVSQSPSNKVTEKGKDVELRCDPISGHTALYWYRQSLGQGLEFLIYFQGNSAPDKSGLPSDRFSAERTGGSVSTLTIQRTQQEDSAVYLCASSVGPSSYNEQFFGPGTRLTVL.

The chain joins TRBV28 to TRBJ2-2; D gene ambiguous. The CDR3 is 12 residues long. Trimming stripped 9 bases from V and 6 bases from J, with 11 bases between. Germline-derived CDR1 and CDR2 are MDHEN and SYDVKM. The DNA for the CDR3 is TGTGCCAGTTCCGCGGACCCCGGGGAGCTGTTTTTT. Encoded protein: CASSADPGELFF. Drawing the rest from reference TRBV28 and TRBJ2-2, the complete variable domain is DVKVTQSSRYLVKRTGEKVFLECVQDMDHENMFWYRQDPGLGLRLIYFSYDVKMKEKGDIPEGYSVSREKKERFSLILESASTNQTSMYLCASSADPGELFFGEGSRLTVL.

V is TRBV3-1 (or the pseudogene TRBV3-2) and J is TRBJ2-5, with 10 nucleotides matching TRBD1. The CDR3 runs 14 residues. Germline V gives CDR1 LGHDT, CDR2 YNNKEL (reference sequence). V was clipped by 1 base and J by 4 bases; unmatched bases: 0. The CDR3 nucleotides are TGTGCCAGCAGCCAAGGGACAGGGGGAGAGACCCAGTACTTC. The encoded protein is CASSQGTGGETQYF.

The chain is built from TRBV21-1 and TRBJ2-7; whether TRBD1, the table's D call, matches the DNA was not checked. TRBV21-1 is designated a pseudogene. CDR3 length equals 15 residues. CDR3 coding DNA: TGTGCCAGCAGCAAAGCGGACAGGGCGGAGGACGAGCAGTACTTC. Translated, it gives CASSKADRAEDEQYF.